This is a list of T cell receptor beta chains from one sample in a study of T cell responses to AZD1222 COVID-19 vaccine. TCRdb keeps only in-frame clones here, not all; method: immunoSEQ multiplex PCR. The profile shows some 120,000 clones, over 75% of them singletons. The sequencing used peripheral blood, collected on day 0 of MenACWY control vaccination. The source is an adult in good health. Both conserved end residues are part of each CDR3. A D gene is named only where the DNA matches it firmly. Not all rows give a size; the values are once, few, many and, for expanded clones, a class.

.	TRBV6-6	.	TRBJ1-2	TGTGCCAGCAGTTTGGAGGGATGGAACTATGGCTACACCTTC	CASSLEGWNYGYTF
once	TRBV5-4	TRBD2	TRBJ2-1	TGTGCCAGCAGCGGAACGGGACTAGCGGGGGCTGAGTTGCAGTTCTTC	CASSGTGLAGAELQFF
.	TRBV24-1	.	TRBJ1-6	TGTGCCACCTCCGCTGGCGAGGGGAATTCACCCCTCCACTTT	CATSAGEGNSPLHF
.	TRBV28	TRBD1	TRBJ2-5	TGTGCCAGCTGGACAGGGCTGGAGGGGACCCAGTACTTC	CASWTGLEGTQYF
.	TRBV28	TRBD1	TRBJ1-2	TGTGCCAGCAGTTCCCCGGGGTGGACAGGGGGCGTAGAGGGCTACACCTTC	CASSSPGWTGGVEGYTF
once	TRBV5-1	TRBD2	TRBJ2-7	TGCGCCAGCAGCTTGGGAACGCCTAGCGGGAGGGCCCCAATATCCTACGAGCAGTACTTC	CASSLGTPSGRAPISYEQYF
.	TRBV3-1/TRBV3-2	.	TRBJ2-7	TGTGCCAGCAGCCAAGATGCTCAGGGATACGAGCAGTACTTC	CASSQDAQGYEQYF
.	TRBV2	.	TRBJ1-5	TGTGCCAGCAGTATCGACAGGTTTGGCCAGCATTTT	CASSIDRFGQHF
.	TRBV24-1	.	TRBJ1-2	TGTGCCACCAGTGACCCCACCAAAGACGGAGGATCGGATGGCTACACCTTC	CATSDPTKDGGSDGYTF
.	TRBV9	TRBD2	TRBJ2-7	TGTGCCAGCAGCGTCGGGGGGTCCTACGAGCAGTACTTC	CASSVGGSYEQYF
few	TRBV5-4	.	TRBJ2-1	TGTGCCAGCAGCCATACTGGGACTGGCTACAATGAGCAGTTCTTC	CASSHTGTGYNEQFF
.	TRBV20-1	.	TRBJ1-2	TGCAGTGCTCCCGCCCCAGGGATCACCTTC	CSAPAPGITF
.	TRBV24-1	.	TRBJ2-7	TGTGCCACCAAGACAGCGTGGCGTTCCTACGAGCAGTACTTC	CATKTAWRSYEQYF
.	TRBV27	TRBD2	TRBJ2-2	TGTGCCAGCAGTCGCTCCGGGACTAGCGGGACTGGCACCGGGGAGCTGTTTTTT	CASSRSGTSGTGTGELFF
.	TRBV10-1	TRBD2	TRBJ2-7	TGCGCCACCGGACTAGCGGGAGGTCCCAACTACGAGCAGTACTTC	CATGLAGGPNYEQYF
.	TRBV4-1	.	TRBJ2-1	TGCGCCAGCAGCCAAACCCCGGGTAGAGTAGTAAATGAGCAGTTCTTC	CASSQTPGRVVNEQFF
once	TRBV2	TRBD1	TRBJ2-2	TGTGCCAGCAGGTCCCCCAGGGGGCTTAACACCGGGGAGCTGTTTTTT	CASRSPRGLNTGELFF
.	TRBV3-1/TRBV3-2	.	TRBJ2-5	TGTGCCAGCAGACGAACGGACGGGATGGGAGGGACCCAGTACTTC	CASRRTDGMGGTQYF
.	TRBV9	TRBD1	TRBJ1-2	TGTGCCAGCAGCCTATACGTCCGCGAGGGACAGGGAGGCGGCTACACCTTC	CASSLYVREGQGGGYTF
.	TRBV6-5	TRBD1	TRBJ1-2	TGTGCCAGCAGTACCCGGGACAGGGTCCGGGGTGGCTACACCTTC	CASSTRDRVRGGYTF
.	TRBV30	.	TRBJ1-1	TGTGCCTGGGACAGAAACACTGAAGCTTTCTTT	CAWDRNTEAFF
.	TRBV4-1	.	TRBJ1-5	TGCGCCAGCAGCCCAGCTTTTAACAGGGTGGGGGAAAGTCAGCCCCAGCATTTT	CASSPAFNRVGESQPQHF
.	TRBV3-1/TRBV3-2	TRBD1	TRBJ1-6	TGTGCCAGCAGCCAGGTGACAGGGTACAATTCACCCCTCCACTTT	CASSQVTGYNSPLHF
.	TRBV14	TRBD2	TRBJ2-7	TGTGCCAGCAGTACCCGATCGACTTTGGCACTAGCGGCCTACGAGCAGTACTTC	CASSTRSTLALAAYEQYF
.	TRBV29-1	TRBD1	TRBJ2-7	TGCAGCGTTTGGGACAGCTCCTACGAGCAGTACTTC	CSVWDSSYEQYF
.	TRBV30	.	TRBJ2-7	TGTGCCTGGAAGGACTTCTCGGTCTCCTACGAGCAGTACTTC	CAWKDFSVSYEQYF
.	TRBV24-1	TRBD1	TRBJ1-2	TGTGCCACCAGTGACCGGACAGGTTCTAACTATGGCTACACCTTC	CATSDRTGSNYGYTF
.	TRBV6-5	TRBD1	TRBJ1-2	TGTGCCAGCAGACGGGACAGGGGGCATGGCTACACCTTC	CASRRDRGHGYTF
once	TRBV28	.	TRBJ1-2	TGTGCCGGTTCAACGACGGGGGGGTATGGCTACACCTTC	CAGSTTGGYGYTF
few	TRBV28	TRBD2	TRBJ2-7	TGTGCCAGCGGAGGGACTACAGCAAACGAGCAGTACTTC	CASGGTTANEQYF
.	TRBV7-3	.	TRBJ2-2	TGTGCCAGCAGCTTAAAAGGGGCTCACACCGGGGAGCTGTTTTTT	CASSLKGAHTGELFF
.	TRBV10-2	TRBD2	TRBJ2-1	TGCGCCAGCAGTGAGACGGGGAGGGGTAATGAGCAGTTCTTC	CASSETGRGNEQFF
.	TRBV19	.	TRBJ2-5	TGTGCCAGTACCAACTCGCCCCGGGGAGAAGGAGAGACCCAGTACTTC	CASTNSPRGEGETQYF
.	TRBV28	.	TRBJ1-2	TGTGCCAGCATTATAGGAGCCCGGGGAAAAGCCTATGGCTACACCTTC	CASIIGARGKAYGYTF
.	TRBV18	TRBD1	TRBJ1-1	TGTGCCAGCTCACCGGGACAGAAGAACACTGAAGCTTTCTTT	CASSPGQKNTEAFF
.	TRBV2	.	TRBJ1-5	TGTGCCAGCAGTGGGTTAGTTAGCAATCAGCCCCAGCATTTT	CASSGLVSNQPQHF
.	TRBV6-5	.	TRBJ2-2	TGTGCCAGCAGACGGACAGTTTTGGACACCGGGGAGCTGTTTTTT	CASRRTVLDTGELFF
.	TRBV2	.	TRBJ2-3	TGTGCCAGCAGCCTAACACTCGGGGATACGCAGTATTTT	CASSLTLGDTQYF
.	TRBV28	.	TRBJ1-5	TGTGCCAGCAGTTCTGGACGGCTTAATCAGCCCCAGCATTTT	CASSSGRLNQPQHF
once	TRBV7-9	TRBD1	TRBJ1-2	TGTGCCAGCAGCCAACTTATACAGGGGGTGGGCTACACCTTC	CASSQLIQGVGYTF
.	TRBV2	TRBD1	TRBJ1-5	TGTGCCAGCAGTGAAGCCGGGACAGGGAGGAGCAATCAGCCCCAGCATTTT	CASSEAGTGRSNQPQHF
.	TRBV5-1	.	TRBJ2-7	TGCGCCAGCAGTCAACCCAGGGGAACCTACGAGCAGTACTTC	CASSQPRGTYEQYF
many	TRBV11-2	.	TRBJ2-1	TGTGCCAGCAGCCAATATACCCTCCTGAAGTTCTTC	CASSQYTLLKFF
.	TRBV30	.	TRBJ1-4	TGTGCCTGGAGTGTTGGTCATCTGAGTGAAAAACTGTTTTTT	CAWSVGHLSEKLFF